This TCR beta chain derives from a study of CD8+ T cells in alopecia areata. Study-wide context: The tofacitinib course ran for 6 to 18 months and was followed by 6 months off drug. Findings and limits, study-wide: Among the cells sequenced in scalp samples are also the resident alphabeta T cells of normal skin.

Concerning this clone itself: The antigen is not known.

cDNA reverse transcribed from extracted RNA served as the sequencing template. TCRdb's table, derived via immunoSEQ multiplex PCR, lists solely in-frame clones and lacks some. This table holds 100,000 to 150,000 clones, roughly 50% found once. Treatment described: oral pan-JAK inhibitor, 5-10 mg twice daily. The study team obtained lesional scalp punch biopsies and peripheral blood from alopecia areata patients. V lost 5 bases to trimming and J lost 6 bases, with 8 bases between them. Germline values: CDR1 PRHDT, CDR2 FYEKMQ (reference sequence). CDR3 length: 12 residues. The V gene is TRBV13, the J gene TRBJ2-1; D ambiguous. This sample comprised CD8+ T cells sorted from blood, obtained at week 4, from a patient treated with tofacitinib. This TCR derives from a human donor with alopecia areata. The DNA of the CDR3 is TGTGCCAGCAGCACCGAAGGCAATGAGCAGTTCTTC. This gives the protein CASSTEGNEQFF. Supplemented by reference TRBV13 and TRBJ2-1, the full variable domain reads AAGVIQSPRHLIKEKRETATLKCYPIPRHDTVYWYQQGPGQDPQFLISFYEKMQSDKGSIPDRFSAQQFSDYHSELNMSSLELGDSALYFCASSTEGNEQFFGPGTRLTVL.